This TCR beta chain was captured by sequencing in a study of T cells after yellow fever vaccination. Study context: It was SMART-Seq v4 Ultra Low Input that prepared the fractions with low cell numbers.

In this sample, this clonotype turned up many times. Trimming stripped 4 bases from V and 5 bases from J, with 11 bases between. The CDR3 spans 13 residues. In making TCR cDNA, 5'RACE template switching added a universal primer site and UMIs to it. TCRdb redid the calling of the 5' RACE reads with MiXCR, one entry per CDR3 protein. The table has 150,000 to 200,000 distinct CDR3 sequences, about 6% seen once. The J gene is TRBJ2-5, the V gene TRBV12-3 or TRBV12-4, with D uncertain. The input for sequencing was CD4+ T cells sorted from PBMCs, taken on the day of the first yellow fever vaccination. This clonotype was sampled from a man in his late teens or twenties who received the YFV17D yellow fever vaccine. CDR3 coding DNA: TGTGCCAGCAGTTACGGTAGCTCGGAGACCCAGTACTTC. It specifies CASSYGSSETQYF.